A selection of T cell receptor beta chains follows, all from one sample in a study of early T cells in non-severe SARS-CoV-2 infection. In TCRdb, the 5' RACE reads were re-called with MiXCR into one record per CDR3 protein. The table records about 66,000 distinct CDR3 sequences, roughly 21% of them present only once. The sequencing here drew on whole blood, taken at baseline. All receptors come from an adult who was a healthcare worker with PCR-confirmed SARS-CoV-2 infection or an uninfected control (not recorded which). Each CDR3 is given with its conserved first and last residue. D genes are given only for firm matches. Only part of the rows carry a size: once, few, many, or a class if the clone is expanded.

CDR3nt,CDR3aa,d_gene,v_gene,abundance,j_gene
TGTGCCATCAGCGTACAGGGATTTAGAAACACCATATATTTT,CAISVQGFRNTIYF,-,TRBV10-3,few,TRBJ1-3
TGTGCCAGCAGTTATTACAGGGTTGGCTACACCTTC,CASSYYRVGYTF,-,TRBV12-3/TRBV12-4,-,TRBJ1-2
TGTGCCAGCAGCATTACGGGACGAGCCGGGGAGCTGTTTTTT,CASSITGRAGELFF,-,TRBV7-3,-,TRBJ2-2
TGTGCCAGCAGCACCGACAGGGGACCACACAATGAGCAGTTCTTC,CASSTDRGPHNEQFF,TRBD1,TRBV2,many,TRBJ2-1
TGTGCCAGCAGTGAACAGGGACCGAACACTGAAGCTTTCTTT,CASSEQGPNTEAFF,-,TRBV6-1,-,TRBJ1-1
TGTGCCAGCACCCCAATGGGAAATAACTATGGCTACACCTTC,CASTPMGNNYGYTF,-,TRBV12-3/TRBV12-4,-,TRBJ1-2
TGCGCCAGCAGCCAATTACAGGGAGCTGGAAACACCATATATTTT,CASSQLQGAGNTIYF,-,TRBV4-1,-,TRBJ1-3
TGCGCCAGCAGCTTTAAGGAAGATACGCAGTATTTT,CASSFKEDTQYF,-,TRBV5-1,few,TRBJ2-3
TGTGCCAGCAGCCCGAGAGTGACCGGGGAGCTGTTTTTT,CASSPRVTGELFF,-,TRBV3-1,few,TRBJ2-2
TGTGCCAGCAGACCCCTACAGACGTCGATAGGAAATGAGCAGTTCTTC,CASRPLQTSIGNEQFF,-,TRBV27,-,TRBJ2-1
TGTGCCCGGAGTGCACAGGGAGTCTACTCACCCCTCCACTTT,CARSAQGVYSPLHF,-,TRBV30,once,TRBJ1-6
TGTGCCAGCAGCCCAGGGGGAGGGGAGCAGTTCTTC,CASSPGGGEQFF,-,TRBV7-6,few,TRBJ2-1
TGTGCCAGTAGTTCGACGGACCTAGCCAAAAACATTCAGTACTTC,CASSSTDLAKNIQYF,-,TRBV19,once,TRBJ2-4
TGTGCCACCAGCAGAGATCGGGTAAATTTGCCCCAGCATTTT,CATSRDRVNLPQHF,-,TRBV15,many,TRBJ1-5
TGTGCCAGTAGCCTTCAGGGATTCTACAATGAGCAGTTCTTC,CASSLQGFYNEQFF,-,TRBV19,many,TRBJ2-1
TGTGCCAGCAGTCAGGGGGGGACAGGGGACCCTGGAGCTTTCTTT,CASSQGGTGDPGAFF,TRBD1,TRBV27,once,TRBJ1-1
TGTGCCAGCAGCTCTCTTCCAAGAAGCGGGGGCAACACCGGGGAGCTGTTTTTT,CASSSLPRSGGNTGELFF,TRBD2,TRBV4-2,few,TRBJ2-2
TGTGCCAGCACCGGGGGACGCGAGGAGCTGTTTTTT,CASTGGREELFF,-,TRBV12-3/TRBV12-4,-,TRBJ2-2
TGTGCCAGCAGCCAAGGTTTGGGGTCGACACCCCTCCACTTT,CASSQGLGSTPLHF,-,TRBV3-1,few,TRBJ1-6
TGTGCCTGGAGTGTATGGGGCCGGTTAGAGACCCAGTACTTC,CAWSVWGRLETQYF,-,TRBV30,-,TRBJ2-5
TGTGCCAGCAAAGGGGCAGGGTTCGCGAACACCGGGGAGCTGTTTTTT,CASKGAGFANTGELFF,-,TRBV2,-,TRBJ2-2
TGTGCCAGCAGCATGGGACAGTTCGGTACAGATACGCAGTATTTT,CASSMGQFGTDTQYF,TRBD1,TRBV11-2,-,TRBJ2-3
TGCAGTGCTTATAGGACAGGGCCTATGAACACTGAAGCTTTCTTT,CSAYRTGPMNTEAFF,TRBD1,TRBV20-1,few,TRBJ1-1
TGTGCCAGCAGCTTGTTGCGGGGACAGGAGGCTACGCAGTATTTT,CASSLLRGQEATQYF,TRBD1,TRBV5-6,-,TRBJ2-3
TGTGCCAGCAGCAAAGTTAGTGGGCAGAAGAATTCACCCCTCCACTTT,CASSKVSGQKNSPLHF,-,TRBV21-1,-,TRBJ1-6
TGTGCCAGCAGTTTAAACCGGCTAGAGAACACCGGGGAGCTGTTTTTT,CASSLNRLENTGELFF,-,TRBV12-3/TRBV12-4,few,TRBJ2-2